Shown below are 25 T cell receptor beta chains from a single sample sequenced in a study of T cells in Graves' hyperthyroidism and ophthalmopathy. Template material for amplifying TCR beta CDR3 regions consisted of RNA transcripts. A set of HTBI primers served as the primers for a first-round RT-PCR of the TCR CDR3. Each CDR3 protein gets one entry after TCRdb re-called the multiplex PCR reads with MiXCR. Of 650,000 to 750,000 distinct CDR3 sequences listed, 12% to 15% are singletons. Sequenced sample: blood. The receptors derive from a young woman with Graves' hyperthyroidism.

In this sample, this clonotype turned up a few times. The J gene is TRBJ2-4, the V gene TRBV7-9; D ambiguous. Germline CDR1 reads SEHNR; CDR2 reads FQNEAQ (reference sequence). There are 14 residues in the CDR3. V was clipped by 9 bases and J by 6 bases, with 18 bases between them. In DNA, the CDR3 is TGTGCCAGTAGTGCTTCCATGGGCGTAAACATTCAGTACTTC. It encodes CASSASMGVNIQYF.

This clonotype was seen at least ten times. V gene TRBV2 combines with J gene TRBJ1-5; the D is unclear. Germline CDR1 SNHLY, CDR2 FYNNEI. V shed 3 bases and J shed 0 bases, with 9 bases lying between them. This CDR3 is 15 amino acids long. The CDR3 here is CASSDEETSNQPQHF. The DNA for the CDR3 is TGTGCCAGCAGTGATGAGGAGACTAGCAATCAGCCCCAGCATTTT.

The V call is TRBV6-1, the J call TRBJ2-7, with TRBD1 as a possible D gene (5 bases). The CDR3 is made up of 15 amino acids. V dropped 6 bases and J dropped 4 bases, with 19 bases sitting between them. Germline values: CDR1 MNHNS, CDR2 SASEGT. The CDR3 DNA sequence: TGTGCCAGCAGGATACGGACAACAGTTCCATACGAGCAGTACTTC. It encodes CASRIRTTVPYEQYF.

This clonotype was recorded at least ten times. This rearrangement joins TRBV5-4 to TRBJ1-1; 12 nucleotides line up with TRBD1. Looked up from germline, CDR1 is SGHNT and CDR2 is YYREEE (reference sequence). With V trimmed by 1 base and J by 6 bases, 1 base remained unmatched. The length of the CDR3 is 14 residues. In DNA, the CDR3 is TGTGCCAGCAGCTTGTGGGACAGGGGGCCTGAAGCTTTCTTT. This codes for CASSLWDRGPEAFF.

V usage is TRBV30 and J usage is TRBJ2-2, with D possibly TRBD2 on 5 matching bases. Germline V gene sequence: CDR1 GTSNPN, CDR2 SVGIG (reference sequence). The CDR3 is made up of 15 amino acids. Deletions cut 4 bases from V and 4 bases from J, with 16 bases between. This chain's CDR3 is CAWIPDMAGTGELFF. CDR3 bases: TGTGCCTGGATTCCCGATATGGCGGGCACCGGGGAGCTGTTTTTT.

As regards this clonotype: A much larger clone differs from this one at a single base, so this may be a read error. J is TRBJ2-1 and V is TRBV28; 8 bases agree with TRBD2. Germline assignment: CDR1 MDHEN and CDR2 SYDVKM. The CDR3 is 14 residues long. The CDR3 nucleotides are TGTGTCAGCAGTTCTCAAGCGGGAGCACGGGAGCAGTTCTTC. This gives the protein CVSSSQAGAREQFF.

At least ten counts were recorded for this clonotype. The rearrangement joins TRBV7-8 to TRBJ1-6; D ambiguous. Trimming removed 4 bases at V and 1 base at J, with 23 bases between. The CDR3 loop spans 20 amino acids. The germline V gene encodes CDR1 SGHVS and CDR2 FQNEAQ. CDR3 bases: TGTGCCAGCAGCTCAACGGGGAAGGGTCTCTTGGGGTCCTATAATTCACCCCTCCACTTT. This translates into CASSSTGKGLLGSYNSPLHF.

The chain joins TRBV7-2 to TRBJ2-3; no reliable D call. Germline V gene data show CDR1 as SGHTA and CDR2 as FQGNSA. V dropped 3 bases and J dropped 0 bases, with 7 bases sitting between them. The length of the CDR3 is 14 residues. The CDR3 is CASSFSPSTDTQYF. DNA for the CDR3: TGTGCCAGCAGCTTTTCACCTAGCACAGATACGCAGTATTTT.

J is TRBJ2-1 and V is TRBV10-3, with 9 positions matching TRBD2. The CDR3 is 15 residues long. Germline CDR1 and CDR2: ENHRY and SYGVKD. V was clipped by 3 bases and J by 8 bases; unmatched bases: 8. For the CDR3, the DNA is TGTGCCATCAGTGATCCGGGACTAGCCACAGATGAGCAGTTCTTC. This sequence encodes CAISDPGLATDEQFF.

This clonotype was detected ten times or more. The CDR3 reads CASSFDSVEGYTF. The CDR3 DNA reads as TGTGCCAGCAGTTTTGACAGCGTTGAGGGCTACACCTTC. The J gene is TRBJ1-2, the V gene TRBV28, with D maybe TRBD1 (5 bases). V was trimmed by 3 bases and J by 8 bases, leaving 13 bases between them. From germline, CDR1 is MDHEN and CDR2 SYDVKM. This CDR3 region has 13 residues.

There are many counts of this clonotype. In nucleotides, the CDR3 is TGTGCCAGCAGTACTAGAATACGGCCCGGGGAGCTGTTTTTT. Translated: CASSTRIRPGELFF. V and J are TRBV12-3 or TRBV12-4 and TRBJ2-2, with a possible D match to TRBD2 (5 bases). Trimming stripped 5 bases from V and 6 bases from J, with 13 bases between. The CDR3 consists of 14 residues.

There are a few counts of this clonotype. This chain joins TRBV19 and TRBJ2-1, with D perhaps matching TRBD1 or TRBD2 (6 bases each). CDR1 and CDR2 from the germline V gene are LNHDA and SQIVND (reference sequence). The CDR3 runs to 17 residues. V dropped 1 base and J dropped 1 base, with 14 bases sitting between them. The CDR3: CASSIVGGGGSYNEQFF. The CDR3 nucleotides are TGTGCCAGTAGTATAGTCGGGGGCGGAGGGTCCTACAATGAGCAGTTCTTC.

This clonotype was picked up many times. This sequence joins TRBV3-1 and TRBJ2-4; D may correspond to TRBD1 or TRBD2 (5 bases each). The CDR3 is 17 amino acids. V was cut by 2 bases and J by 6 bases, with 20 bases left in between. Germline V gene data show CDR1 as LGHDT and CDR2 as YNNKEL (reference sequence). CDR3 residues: CASSQKASGPNPNIQYF. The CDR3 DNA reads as TGTGCCAGCAGCCAAAAGGCCTCGGGACCGAATCCAAACATTCAGTACTTC.

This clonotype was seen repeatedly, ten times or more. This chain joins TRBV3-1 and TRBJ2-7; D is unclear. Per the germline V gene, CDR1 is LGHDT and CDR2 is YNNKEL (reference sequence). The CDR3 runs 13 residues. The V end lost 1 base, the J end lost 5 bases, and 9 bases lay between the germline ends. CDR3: CASSQGLHHEQYF. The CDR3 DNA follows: TGTGCCAGCAGCCAAGGGCTCCACCACGAGCAGTACTTC.

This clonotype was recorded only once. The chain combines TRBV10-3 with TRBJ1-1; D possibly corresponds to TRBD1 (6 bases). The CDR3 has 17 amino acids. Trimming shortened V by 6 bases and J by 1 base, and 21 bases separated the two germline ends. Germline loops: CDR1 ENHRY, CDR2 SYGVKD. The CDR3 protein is CAIRQGRRDRRNTEAFF. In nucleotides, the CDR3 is TGTGCCATCAGGCAGGGGCGTCGGGATAGAAGGAACACTGAAGCTTTCTTT.

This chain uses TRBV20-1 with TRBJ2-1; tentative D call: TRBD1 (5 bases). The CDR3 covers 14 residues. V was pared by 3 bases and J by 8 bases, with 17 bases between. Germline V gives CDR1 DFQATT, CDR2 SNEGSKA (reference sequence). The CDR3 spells CSASPQGDPHEQFF. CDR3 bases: TGCAGTGCTAGTCCCCAGGGTGACCCCCATGAGCAGTTCTTC.

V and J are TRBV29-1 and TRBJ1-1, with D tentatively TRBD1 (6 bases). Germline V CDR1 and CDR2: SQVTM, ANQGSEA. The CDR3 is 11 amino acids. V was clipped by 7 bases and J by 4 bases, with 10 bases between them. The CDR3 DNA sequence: TGCAGCGGGGGGGCCGGCACTGAAGCTTTCTTT. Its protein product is CSGGAGTEAFF.

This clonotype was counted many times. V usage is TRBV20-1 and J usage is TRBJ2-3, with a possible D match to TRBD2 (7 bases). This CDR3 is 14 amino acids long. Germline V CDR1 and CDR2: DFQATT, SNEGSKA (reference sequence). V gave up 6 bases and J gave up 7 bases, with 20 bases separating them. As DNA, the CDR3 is TGCAGTGCCGATAAAGGGGGGGCGGACCATACGCAGTATTTT. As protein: CSADKGGADHTQYF.

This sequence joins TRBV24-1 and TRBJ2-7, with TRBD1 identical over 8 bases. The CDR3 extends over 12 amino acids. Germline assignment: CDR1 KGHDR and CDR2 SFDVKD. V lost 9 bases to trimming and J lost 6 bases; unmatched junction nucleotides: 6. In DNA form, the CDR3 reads TGTGCCACCGGACAGGGCTTCGGCGAGCAGTACTTC. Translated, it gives CATGQGFGEQYF.

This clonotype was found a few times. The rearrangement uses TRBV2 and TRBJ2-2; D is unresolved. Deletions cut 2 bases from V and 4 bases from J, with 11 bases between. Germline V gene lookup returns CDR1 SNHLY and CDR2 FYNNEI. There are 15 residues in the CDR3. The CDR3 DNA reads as TGTGCCAGCAGTGAAAATTCCCCCCCCACCGGGGAGCTGTTTTTT. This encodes CASSENSPPTGELFF.

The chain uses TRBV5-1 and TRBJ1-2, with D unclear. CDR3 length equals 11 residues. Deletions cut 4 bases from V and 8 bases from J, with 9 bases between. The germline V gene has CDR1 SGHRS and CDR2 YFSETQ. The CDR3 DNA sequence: TGCGCCAGCAGCGGCGGACCGGGCTACACCTTC. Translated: CASSGGPGYTF.

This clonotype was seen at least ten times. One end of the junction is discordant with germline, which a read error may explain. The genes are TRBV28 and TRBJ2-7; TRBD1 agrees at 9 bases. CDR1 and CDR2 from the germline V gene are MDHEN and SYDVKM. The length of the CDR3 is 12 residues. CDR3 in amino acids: CASSLSTGGAHF. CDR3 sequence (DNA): TGTGCCAGCAGTTTGTCCACAGGGGGCGCGCACTTC.

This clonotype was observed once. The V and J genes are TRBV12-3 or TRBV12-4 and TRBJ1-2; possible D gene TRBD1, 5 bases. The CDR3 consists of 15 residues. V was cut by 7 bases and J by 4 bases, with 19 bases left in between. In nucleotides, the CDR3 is TGTGCCAGCATGGTATTTGAGGGGAGCAGCTATGGCTACACCTTC. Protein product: CASMVFEGSSYGYTF.

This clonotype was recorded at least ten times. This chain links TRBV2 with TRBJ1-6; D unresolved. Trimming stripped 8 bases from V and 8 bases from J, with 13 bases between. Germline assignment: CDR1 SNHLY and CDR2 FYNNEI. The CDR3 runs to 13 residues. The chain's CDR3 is CASEGQEYSPLHF. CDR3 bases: TGTGCCAGCGAAGGGCAGGAGTATTCACCCCTCCACTTT.

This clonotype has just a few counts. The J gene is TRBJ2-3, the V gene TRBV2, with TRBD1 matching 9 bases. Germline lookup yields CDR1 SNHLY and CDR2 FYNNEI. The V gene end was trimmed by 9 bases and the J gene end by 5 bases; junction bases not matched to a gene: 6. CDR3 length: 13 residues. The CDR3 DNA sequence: TGTGCCAGAGGGACAGGGAATAGAGATACGCAGTATTTT. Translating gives CARGTGNRDTQYF.